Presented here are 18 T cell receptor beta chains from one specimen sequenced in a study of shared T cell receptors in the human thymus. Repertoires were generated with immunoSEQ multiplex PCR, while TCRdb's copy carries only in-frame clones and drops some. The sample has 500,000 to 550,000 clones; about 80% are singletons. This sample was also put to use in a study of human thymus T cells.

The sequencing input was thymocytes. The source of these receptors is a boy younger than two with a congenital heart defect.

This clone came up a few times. The CDR3 DNA follows: TGTGCCAGCAGTGAAGGACAGGGGACTAATGAAAAACTGTTTTTT. Translating it yields CASSEGQGTNEKLFF. This chain links TRBV25-1 with TRBJ1-4, with 9 bases matching TRBD1. The V gene end was trimmed by 2 bases and the J gene end by 2 bases; junction bases not matched to a gene: 0. Germline assignment: CDR1 MGHDK and CDR2 SYGVNS. CDR3 length equals 15 residues.

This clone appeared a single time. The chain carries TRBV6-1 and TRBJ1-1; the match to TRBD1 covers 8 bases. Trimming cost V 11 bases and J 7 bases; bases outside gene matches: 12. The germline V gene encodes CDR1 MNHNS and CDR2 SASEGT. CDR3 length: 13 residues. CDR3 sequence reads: CACQTGEGVEAFF. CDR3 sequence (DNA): TGTGCCTGTCAGACAGGGGAGGGGGTTGAAGCTTTCTTT.

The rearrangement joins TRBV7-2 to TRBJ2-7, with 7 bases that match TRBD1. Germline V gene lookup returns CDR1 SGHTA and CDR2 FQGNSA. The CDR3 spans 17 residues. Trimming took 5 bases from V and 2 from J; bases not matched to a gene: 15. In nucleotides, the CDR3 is TGTGCCAGCAGCCAGAGGGCGACCGGGACAGTAACCTACGAGCAGTACTTC. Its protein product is CASSQRATGTVTYEQYF.

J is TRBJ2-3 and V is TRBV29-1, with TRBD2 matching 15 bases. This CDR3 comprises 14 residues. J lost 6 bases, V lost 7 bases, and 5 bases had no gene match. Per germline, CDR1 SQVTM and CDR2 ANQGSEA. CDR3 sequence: CSARGTSGRDTQYF. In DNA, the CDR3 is TGCAGCGCGCGAGGGACTAGCGGGAGGGATACGCAGTATTTT.

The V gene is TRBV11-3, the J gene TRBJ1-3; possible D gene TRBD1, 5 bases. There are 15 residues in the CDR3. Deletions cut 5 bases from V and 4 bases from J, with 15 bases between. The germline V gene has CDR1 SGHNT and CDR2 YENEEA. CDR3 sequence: CASSLRGGGGNTIYF. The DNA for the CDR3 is TGTGCCAGCAGCCTCCGCGGGGGAGGAGGAAACACCATATATTTT. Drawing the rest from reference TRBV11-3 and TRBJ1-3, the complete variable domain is EAGVVQSPRYKIIEKKQPVAFWCNPISGHNTLYWYLQNLGQGPELLIRYENEEAVDDSQLPKDRFSAERLKGVDSTLKIQPAELGDSAVYLCASSLRGGGGNTIYFGEGSWLTVV.

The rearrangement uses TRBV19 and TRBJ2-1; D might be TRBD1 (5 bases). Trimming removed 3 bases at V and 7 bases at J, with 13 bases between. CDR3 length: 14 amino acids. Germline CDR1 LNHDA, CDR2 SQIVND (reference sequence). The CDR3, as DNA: TGTGCCAGTAGTATGACCCAGGGTAAAAATGAGCAGTTCTTC. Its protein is CASSMTQGKNEQFF.

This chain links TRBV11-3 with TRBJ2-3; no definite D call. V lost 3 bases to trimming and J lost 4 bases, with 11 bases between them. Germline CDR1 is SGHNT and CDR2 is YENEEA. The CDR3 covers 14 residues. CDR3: CASSLPEISDTQYF. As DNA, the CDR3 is TGTGCCAGCAGCTTGCCCGAGATTTCAGATACGCAGTATTTT.

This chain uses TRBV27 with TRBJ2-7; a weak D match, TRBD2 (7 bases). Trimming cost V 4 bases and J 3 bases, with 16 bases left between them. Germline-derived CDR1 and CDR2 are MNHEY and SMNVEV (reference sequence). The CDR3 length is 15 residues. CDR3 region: CASSCERGAVYEQYF. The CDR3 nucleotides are TGTGCCAGCAGTTGTGAACGGGGGGCGGTCTACGAGCAGTACTTC.

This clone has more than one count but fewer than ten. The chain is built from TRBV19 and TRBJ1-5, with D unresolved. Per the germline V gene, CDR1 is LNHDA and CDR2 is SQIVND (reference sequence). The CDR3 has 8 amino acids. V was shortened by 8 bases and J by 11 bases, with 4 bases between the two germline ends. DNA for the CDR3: TGTGCCAGTCCCTCCCAGCATTTT. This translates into CASPSQHF. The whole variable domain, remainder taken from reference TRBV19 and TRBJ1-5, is DGGITQSPKYLFRKEGQNVTLSCEQNLNHDAMYWYRQDPGQGLRLIYYSQIVNDFQKGDIAEGYSVSREKKESFPLTVTSAQKNPTAFYLCASPSQHFGDGTRLSIL.

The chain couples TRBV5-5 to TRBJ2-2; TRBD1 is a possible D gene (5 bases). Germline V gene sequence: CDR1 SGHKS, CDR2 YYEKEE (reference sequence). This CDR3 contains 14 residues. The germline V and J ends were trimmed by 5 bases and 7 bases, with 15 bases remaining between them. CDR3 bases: TGTGCCAGCAGGACAGAGGAACCCGGCGGGGAGCTGTTTTTT. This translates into CASRTEEPGGELFF.

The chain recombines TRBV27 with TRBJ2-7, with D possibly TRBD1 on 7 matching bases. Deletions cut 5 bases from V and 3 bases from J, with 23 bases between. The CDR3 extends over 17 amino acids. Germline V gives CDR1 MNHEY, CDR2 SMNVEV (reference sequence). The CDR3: CASSPSGEEGAHYEQYF. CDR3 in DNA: TGTGCCAGCAGTCCCTCCGGGGAGGAGGGGGCTCACTACGAGCAGTACTTC.

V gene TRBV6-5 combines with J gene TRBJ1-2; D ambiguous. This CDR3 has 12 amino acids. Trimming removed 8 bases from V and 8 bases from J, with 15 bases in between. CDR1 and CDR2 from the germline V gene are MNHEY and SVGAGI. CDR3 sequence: CASRGDALGYTF. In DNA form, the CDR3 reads TGTGCCAGCCGAGGAGACGCATTAGGCTACACCTTC.

CDR3 in DNA: TGCGCCAGCAGCTTCTATCCGCGTTCGTACAGCACAGATACGCAGTATTTT. This sequence encodes CASSFYPRSYSTDTQYF. This chain connects TRBV5-1 to TRBJ2-3; the D is unclear. Looked up from germline, CDR1 is SGHRS and CDR2 is YFSETQ. The CDR3 has 17 residues. V lost 2 bases and J 0 bases, leaving 16 bases between the germline ends.

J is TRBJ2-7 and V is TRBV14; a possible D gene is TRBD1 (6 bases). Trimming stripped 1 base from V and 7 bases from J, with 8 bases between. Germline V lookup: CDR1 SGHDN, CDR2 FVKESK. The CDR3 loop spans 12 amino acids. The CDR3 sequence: CASSQGTAEQYF. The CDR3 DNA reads TGTGCCAGCAGCCAAGGGACAGCTGAGCAGTACTTC.

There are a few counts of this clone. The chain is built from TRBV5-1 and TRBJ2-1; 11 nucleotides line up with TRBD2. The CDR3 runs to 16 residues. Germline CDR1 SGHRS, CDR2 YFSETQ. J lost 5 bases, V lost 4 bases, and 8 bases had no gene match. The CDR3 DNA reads TGCGCCAGCAGCATCGTACTAGCGGGAGCGGACAATGAGCAGTTCTTC. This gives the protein CASSIVLAGADNEQFF.

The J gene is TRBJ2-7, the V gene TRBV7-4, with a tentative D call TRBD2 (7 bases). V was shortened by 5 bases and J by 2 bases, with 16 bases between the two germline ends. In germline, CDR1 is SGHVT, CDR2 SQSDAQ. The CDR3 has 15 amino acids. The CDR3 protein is CASSQGLAVTYEQYF. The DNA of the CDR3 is TGTGCCAGCAGCCAGGGGCTAGCGGTGACCTACGAGCAGTACTTC.

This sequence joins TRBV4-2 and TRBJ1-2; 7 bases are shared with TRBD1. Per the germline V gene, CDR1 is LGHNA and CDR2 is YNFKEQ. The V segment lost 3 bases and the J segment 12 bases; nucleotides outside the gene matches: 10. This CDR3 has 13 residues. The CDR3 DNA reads TGTGCCAGCAGCCAGGGAATACTGACAGGGAACACCTTC. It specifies CASSQGILTGNTF.

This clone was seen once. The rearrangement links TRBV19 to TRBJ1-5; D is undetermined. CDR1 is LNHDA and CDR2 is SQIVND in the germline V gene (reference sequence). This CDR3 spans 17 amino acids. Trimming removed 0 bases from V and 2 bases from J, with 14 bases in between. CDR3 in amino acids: CASSIDTSRECNQPQHF. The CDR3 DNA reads TGTGCCAGTAGTATAGATACGTCAAGGGAGTGCAATCAGCCCCAGCATTTT.